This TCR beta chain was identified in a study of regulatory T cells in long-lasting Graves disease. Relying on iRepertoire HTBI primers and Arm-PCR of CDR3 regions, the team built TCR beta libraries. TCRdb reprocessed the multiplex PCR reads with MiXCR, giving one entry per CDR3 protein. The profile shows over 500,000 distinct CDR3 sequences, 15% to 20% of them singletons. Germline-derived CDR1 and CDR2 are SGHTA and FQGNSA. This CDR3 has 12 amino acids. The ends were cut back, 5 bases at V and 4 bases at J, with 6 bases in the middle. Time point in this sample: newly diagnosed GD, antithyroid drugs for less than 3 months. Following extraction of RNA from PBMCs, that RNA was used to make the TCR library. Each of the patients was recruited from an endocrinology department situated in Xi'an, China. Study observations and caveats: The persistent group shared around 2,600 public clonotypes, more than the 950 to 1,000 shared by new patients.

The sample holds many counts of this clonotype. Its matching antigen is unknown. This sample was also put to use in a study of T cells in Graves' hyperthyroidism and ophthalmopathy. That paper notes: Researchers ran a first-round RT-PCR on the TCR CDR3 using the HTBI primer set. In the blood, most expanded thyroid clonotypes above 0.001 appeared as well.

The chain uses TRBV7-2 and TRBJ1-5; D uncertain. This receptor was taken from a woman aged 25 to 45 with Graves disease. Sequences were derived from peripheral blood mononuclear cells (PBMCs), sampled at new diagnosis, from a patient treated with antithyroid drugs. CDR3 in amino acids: CASSPQNQPQHF. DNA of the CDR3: TGTGCCAGCAGCCCACAGAATCAGCCCCAGCATTTT.